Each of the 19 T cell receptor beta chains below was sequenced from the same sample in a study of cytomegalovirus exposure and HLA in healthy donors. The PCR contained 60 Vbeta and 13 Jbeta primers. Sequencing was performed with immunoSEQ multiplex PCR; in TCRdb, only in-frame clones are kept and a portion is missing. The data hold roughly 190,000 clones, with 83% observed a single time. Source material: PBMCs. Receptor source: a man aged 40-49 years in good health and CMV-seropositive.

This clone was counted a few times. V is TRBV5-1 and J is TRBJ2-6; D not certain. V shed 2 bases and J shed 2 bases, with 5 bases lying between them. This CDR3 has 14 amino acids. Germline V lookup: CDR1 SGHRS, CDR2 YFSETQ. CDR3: CASSLATGANVLTF. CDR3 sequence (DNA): TGCGCCAGCAGCTTAGCGACTGGGGCCAACGTCCTGACTTTC.

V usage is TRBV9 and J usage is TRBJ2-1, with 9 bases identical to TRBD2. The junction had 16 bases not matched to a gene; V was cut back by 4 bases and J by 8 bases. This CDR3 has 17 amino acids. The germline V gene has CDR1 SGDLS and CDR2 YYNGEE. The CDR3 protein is CASSPRASGVPGDEQFF. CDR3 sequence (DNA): TGTGCCAGCAGCCCCCGGGCTAGCGGGGTCCCCGGCGATGAGCAGTTCTTC.

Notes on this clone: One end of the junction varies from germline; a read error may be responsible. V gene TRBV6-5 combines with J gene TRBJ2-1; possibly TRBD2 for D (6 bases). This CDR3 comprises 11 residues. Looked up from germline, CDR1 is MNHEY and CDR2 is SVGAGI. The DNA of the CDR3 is TGTGCCAGCAGTGGGACTGGGGGAAGGATCTTC. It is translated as CASSGTGGRIF.

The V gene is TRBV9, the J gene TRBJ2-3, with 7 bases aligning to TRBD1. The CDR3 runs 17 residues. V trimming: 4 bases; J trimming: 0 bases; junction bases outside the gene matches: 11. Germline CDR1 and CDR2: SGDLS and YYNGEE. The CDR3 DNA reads TGTGCCAGCAGCCCATACCAGACAGGGAGAAGCACAGATACGCAGTATTTT. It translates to CASSPYQTGRSTDTQYF.

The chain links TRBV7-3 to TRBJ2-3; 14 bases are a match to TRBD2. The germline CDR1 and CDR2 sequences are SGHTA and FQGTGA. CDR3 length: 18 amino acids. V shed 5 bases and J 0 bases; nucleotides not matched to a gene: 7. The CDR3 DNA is TGTGCCAGCAGCCCGGGACTAGCGGGAGTTCCTAGCACAGATACGCAGTATTTT. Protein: CASSPGLAGVPSTDTQYF.

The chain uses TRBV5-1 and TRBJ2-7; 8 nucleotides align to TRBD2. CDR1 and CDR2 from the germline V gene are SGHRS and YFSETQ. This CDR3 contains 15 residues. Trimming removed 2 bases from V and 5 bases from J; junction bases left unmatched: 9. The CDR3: CASSFTGTRYDEQYF. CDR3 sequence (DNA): TGCGCCAGCAGCTTCACCGGGACTAGATATGACGAGCAGTACTTC. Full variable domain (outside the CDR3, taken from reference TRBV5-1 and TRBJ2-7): KAGVTQTPRYLIKTRGQQVTLSCSPISGHRSVSWYQQTPGQGLQFLFEYFSETQRNKGNFPGRFSGRQFSNSRSEMNVSTLELGDSALYLCASSFTGTRYDEQYFGPGTRLTVT.

This chain's CDR3 is CATSNEGGRGKYNEQFF. In nucleotides, the CDR3 is TGTGCCACCAGCAACGAGGGCGGGAGGGGTAAATACAATGAGCAGTTCTTC. The genes are TRBV15 and TRBJ2-1, with TRBD2 identical over 9 bases. This CDR3 is 17 amino acids long. V shed 4 bases and J 4 bases; nucleotides not matched to a gene: 11. Germline CDR1 LNHNV, CDR2 YYDKDF (reference sequence).

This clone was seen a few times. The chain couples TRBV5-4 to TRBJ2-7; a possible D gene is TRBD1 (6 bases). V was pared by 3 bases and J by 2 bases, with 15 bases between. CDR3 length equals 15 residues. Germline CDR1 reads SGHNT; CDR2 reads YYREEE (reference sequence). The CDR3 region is CASSSHRDTPYEQYF. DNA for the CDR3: TGTGCCAGCAGCTCTCATCGGGACACCCCCTACGAGCAGTACTTC.

Written as DNA, the CDR3 is TGCGCCAGCAGCTTAAAGTTGGGGGCGGACACTGAAGCTTTCTTT. Translation: CASSLKLGADTEAFF. V usage is TRBV5-1 and J usage is TRBJ1-1; tentatively, D is TRBD1 (6 bases). The V gene lost 2 bases and the J gene lost 3 bases, with 14 bases spanning the gap. CDR1 is SGHRS, CDR2 YFSETQ, per germline. CDR3 length equals 15 residues.

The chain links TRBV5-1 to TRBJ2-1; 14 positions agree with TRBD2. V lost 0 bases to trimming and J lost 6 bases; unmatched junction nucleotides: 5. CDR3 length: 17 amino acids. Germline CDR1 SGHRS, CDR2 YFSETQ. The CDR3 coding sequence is TGCGCCAGCAGCTTGGGACTAGCGGGAGGGCCAATCAATGAGCAGTTCTTC. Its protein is CASSLGLAGGPINEQFF.

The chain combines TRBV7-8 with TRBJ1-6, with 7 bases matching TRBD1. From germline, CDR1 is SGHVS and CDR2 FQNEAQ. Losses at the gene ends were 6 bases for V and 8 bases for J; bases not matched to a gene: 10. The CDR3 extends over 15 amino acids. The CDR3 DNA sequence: TGTGCCAGCAGACTCGAGGGGGCTCGGGATTCACCCCTCCACTTT. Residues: CASRLEGARDSPLHF.

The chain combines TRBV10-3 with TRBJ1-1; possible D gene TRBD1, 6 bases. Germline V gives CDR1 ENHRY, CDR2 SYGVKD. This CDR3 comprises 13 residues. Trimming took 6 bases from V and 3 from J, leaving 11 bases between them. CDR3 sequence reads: CAIRQGTHTEAFF. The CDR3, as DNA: TGTGCCATCAGACAGGGTACTCACACTGAAGCTTTCTTT.

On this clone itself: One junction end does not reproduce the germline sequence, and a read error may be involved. CDR3 nucleotides: TGTTCCAGCAGCTCGAGAACAGGCCATGAAGCTTTCTTT. Protein product: CSSSSRTGHEAFF. The chain employs TRBV7-9 and TRBJ1-1; D perhaps matches TRBD1 (5 bases). Germline V lookup: CDR1 SEHNR, CDR2 FQNEAQ (reference sequence). The CDR3 runs to 13 residues.

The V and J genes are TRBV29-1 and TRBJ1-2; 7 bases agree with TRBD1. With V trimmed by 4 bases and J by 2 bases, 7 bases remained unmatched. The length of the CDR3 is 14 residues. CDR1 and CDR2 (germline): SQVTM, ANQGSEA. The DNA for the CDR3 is TGCAGCGTTGGGACCCGGACAGGAAACTATGGCTACACCTTC. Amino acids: CSVGTRTGNYGYTF.

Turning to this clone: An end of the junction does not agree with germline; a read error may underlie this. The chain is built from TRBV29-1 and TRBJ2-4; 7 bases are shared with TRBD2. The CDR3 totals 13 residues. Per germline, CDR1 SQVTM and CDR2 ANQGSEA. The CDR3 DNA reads TGCAGCGTTGGCCTAGCGGCCAAAAACAGTCAGTACTTC. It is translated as CSVGLAAKNSQYF.

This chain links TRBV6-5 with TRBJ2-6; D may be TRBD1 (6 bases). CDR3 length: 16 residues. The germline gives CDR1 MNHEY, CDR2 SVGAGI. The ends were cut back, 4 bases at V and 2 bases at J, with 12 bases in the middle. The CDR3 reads CASSSHRVAGANVLTF. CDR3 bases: TGTGCCAGCAGTTCGCACAGGGTCGCTGGGGCCAACGTCCTGACTTTC.

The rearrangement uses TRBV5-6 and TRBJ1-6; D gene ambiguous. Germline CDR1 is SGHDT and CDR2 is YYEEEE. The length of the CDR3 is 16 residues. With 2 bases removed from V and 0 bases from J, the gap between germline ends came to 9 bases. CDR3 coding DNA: TGTGCCAGCAGCTTCCGTACTAGCTCCTATAATTCACCCCTCCACTTT. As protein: CASSFRTSSYNSPLHF.

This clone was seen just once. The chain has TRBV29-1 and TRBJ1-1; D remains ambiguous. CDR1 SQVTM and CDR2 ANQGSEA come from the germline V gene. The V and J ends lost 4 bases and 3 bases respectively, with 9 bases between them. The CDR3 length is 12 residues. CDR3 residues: CSVGEEYTEAFF. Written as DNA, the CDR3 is TGCAGCGTTGGGGAGGAGTACACTGAAGCTTTCTTT.

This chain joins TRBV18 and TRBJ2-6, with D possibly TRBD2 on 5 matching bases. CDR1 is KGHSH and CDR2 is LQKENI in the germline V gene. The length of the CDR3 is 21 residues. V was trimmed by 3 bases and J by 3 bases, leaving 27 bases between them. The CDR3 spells CASSPLDSGGFPSIGANVLTF. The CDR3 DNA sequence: TGTGCCAGCTCACCCCTGGATTCCGGAGGATTCCCCTCCATTGGGGCCAACGTCCTGACTTTC. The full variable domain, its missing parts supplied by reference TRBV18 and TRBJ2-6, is NAGVMQNPRHLVRRRGQEARLRCSPMKGHSHVYWYRQLPEEGLKFMVYLQKENIIDESGMPKERFSAEFPKEGPSILRIQQVVRGDSAAYFCASSPLDSGGFPSIGANVLTFGAGSRLTVL.